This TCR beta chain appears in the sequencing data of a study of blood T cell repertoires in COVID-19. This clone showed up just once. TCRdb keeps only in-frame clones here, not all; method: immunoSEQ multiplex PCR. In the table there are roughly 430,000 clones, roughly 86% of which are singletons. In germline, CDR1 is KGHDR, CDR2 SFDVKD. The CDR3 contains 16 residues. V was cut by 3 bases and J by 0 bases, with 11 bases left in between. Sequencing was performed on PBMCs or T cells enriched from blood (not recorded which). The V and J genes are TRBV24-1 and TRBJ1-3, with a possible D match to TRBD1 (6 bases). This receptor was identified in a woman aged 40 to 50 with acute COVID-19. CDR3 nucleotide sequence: TGTGCCACCAGTGATAGAGGACAGCGCTCTGGAAACACCATATATTTT. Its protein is CATSDRGQRSGNTIYF.